The clone carrying this T cell receptor (beta chain) has just a few counts. Its target is unknown. These data belong to a study of T cell repertoires in cytomegalovirus infection. Study information: CMV epitopes, recently identified HLA-C-restricted and well-studied HLA-B-restricted, were used. Public TCR beta signatures provided an indication of both CMV infection and a matching HLA type. Study-wide results and caveats: HLA-C-restricted CMV clonotypes gave the most frequent clonotype in two of eight donors. Cumulated frequencies of public TCR beta families served to identify carriers of CMV plus the relevant HLA.

TCRdb passed the reads through MiXCR, listing each CDR3 protein once. The repertoire holds 310,000 or so distinct CDR3 sequences, with more than 20% as singletons. This CDR3 has 14 residues. Trimming pared 5 bases from V and 8 bases from J, leaving 15 bases between. Per germline, CDR1 MNHNS and CDR2 SASEGT. The chain joins TRBV6-1 to TRBJ1-4, with D perhaps TRBD1 (6 bases). Specimen: cultured PBMCs, collected from culture after CMV antigen stimulation. The sequence derives from a human donor in good health (CMV status not recorded). Some clones in this sample may be carry-over from other donors' samples. The CDR3 nucleotides read TGTGCCAGCAGTCGACAGGACGTTATCGAAAAACTGTTTTTT. Translation gives CASSRQDVIEKLFF.